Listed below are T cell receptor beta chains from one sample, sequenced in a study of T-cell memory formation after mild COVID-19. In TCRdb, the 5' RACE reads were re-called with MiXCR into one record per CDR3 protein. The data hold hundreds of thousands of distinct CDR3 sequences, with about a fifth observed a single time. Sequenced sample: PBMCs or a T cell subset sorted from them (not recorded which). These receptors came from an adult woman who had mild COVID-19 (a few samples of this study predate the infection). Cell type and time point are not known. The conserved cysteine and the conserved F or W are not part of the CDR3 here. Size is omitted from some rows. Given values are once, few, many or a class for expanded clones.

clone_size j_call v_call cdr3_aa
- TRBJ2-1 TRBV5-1 ASSLGQGDYNEQF
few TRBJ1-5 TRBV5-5 ASSLVWDRVNNQPQH
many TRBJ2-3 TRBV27 ASSHPPGQGADTQY
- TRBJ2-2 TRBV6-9 ASNKRGMNTGELF
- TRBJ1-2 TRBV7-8 ASSLWAEEEGYT
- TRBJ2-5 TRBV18 AVGKGSAETQY
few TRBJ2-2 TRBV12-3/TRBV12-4 ASSLTSRLAGGLAAGELF
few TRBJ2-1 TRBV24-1 ATSERGRFRDEQF
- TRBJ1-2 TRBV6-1 ASSEINRQGKGYT
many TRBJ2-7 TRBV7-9 ASSPDKGPEQY
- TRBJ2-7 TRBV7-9 ASSLTRTRYYEQY
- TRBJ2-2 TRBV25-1 ASSPLGVVTAGELF
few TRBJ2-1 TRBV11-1 ASSSGGTGGSEQF
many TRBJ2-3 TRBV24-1 ATSEPPTDTQY
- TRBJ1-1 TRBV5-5 ASSFRTGKAF
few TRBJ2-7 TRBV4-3 ASSQSSGIRYEQY
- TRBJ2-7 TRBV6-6 ASSYEETDEQY
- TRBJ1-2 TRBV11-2 ASSLVEGGYT
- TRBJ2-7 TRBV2 ASSTYMGDEQY
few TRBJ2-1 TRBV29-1 SVDGGLAVPYNEQF
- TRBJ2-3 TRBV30 AWDRVSTDTQY
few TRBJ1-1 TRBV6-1 ASSSHRDQAF
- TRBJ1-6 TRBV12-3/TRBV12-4 ASSSSGQIYSPLH
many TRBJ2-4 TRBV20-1 SAPSTARGAKNIQY
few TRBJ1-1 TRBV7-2 ASSLQTRTEAF
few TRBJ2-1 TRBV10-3 AISDGGLAGWFNEQF